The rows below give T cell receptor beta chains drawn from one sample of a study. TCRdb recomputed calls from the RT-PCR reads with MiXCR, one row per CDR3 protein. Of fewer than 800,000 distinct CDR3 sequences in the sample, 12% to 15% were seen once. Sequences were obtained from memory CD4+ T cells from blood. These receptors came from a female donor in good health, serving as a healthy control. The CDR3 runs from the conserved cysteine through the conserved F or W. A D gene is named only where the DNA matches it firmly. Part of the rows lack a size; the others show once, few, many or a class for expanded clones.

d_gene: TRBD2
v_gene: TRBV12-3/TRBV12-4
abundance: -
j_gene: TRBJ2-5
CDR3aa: CASSLGAGTSGQETQYF
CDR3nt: TGTGCCAGCAGTTTAGGGGCTGGGACTAGCGGTCAAGAGACCCAGTACTTC

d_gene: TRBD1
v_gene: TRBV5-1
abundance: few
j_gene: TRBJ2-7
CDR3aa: CASSLGTDRGHEQYF
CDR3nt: TGCGCCAGCAGCTTGGGTACGGACAGGGGGCACGAGCAGTACTTC

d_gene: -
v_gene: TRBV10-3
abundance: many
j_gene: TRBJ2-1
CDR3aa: CAISESGGSYNEQFF
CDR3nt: TGTGCCATCAGTGAGTCCGGGGGCTCCTACAATGAGCAGTTCTTC

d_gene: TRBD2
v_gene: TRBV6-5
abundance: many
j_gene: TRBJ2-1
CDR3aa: CASSAAGGRYNEQFF
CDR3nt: TGTGCCAGCAGTGCAGCGGGAGGGCGCTACAATGAGCAGTTCTTC

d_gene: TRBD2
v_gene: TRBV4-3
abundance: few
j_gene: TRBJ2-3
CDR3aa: CASSLLAGGPHDTQYF
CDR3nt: TGCGCCAGCAGTCTGCTTGCGGGAGGCCCTCACGATACGCAGTATTTT

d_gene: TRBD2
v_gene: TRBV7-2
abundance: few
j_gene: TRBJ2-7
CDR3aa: CASRRQRGSREGYEQYF
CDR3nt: TGTGCCAGCAGGCGGCAGCGGGGTTCCAGGGAAGGCTACGAGCAGTACTTC

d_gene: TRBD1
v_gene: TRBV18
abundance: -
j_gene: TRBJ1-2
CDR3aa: CASSPTRGQPSYGYTF
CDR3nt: TGTGCCAGCTCACCAACTAGGGGACAGCCTTCCTATGGCTACACCTTC

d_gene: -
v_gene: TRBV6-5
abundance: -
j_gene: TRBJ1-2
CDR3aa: CASSPHGQKLGYTF
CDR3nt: TGTGCCAGCAGTCCCCATGGACAGAAGTTAGGCTACACCTTC

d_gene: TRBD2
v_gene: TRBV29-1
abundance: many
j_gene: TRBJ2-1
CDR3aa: CSVGTSGNEQFF
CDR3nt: TGCAGCGTGGGGACTAGCGGCAATGAGCAGTTCTTC

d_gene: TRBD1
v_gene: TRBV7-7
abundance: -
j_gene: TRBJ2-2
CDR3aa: CASSLRDRGLTGELFF
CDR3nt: TGTGCCAGCAGCTTGCGGGACAGGGGGCTCACCGGGGAGCTGTTTTTT

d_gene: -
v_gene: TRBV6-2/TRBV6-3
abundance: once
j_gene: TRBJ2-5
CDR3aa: CASSDYSDDETQYF
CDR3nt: TGTGCCAGCAGTGACTACTCAGACGACGAGACCCAGTACTTC

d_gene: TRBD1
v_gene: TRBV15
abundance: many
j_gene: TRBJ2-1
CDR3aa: CATSRLGQGIGNEQFF
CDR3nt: TGTGCCACCAGCAGGTTGGGACAGGGGATCGGCAATGAGCAGTTCTTC

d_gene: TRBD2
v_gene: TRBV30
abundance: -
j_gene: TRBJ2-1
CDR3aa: CAWSRTGLANNEQFF
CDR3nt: TGTGCCTGGAGTAGGACGGGACTAGCGAACAATGAGCAGTTCTTC

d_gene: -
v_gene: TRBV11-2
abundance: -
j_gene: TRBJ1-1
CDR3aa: CASSTQIDTEAFF
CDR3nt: TGTGCCAGCAGCACCCAAATAGACACTGAAGCTTTCTTT

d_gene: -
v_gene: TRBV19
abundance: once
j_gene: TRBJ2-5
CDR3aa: CASSMLLQETQYF
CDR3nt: TGTGCCAGTAGTATGCTGCTCCAAGAGACCCAGTACTTC

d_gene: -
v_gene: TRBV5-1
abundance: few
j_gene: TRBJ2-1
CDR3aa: CASSLVGVTYNEQFF
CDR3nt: TGCGCCAGCAGCTTGGTGGGGGTCACCTACAATGAGCAGTTCTTC

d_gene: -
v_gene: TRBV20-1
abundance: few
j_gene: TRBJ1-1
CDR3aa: CSASVFLQVNTEAFF
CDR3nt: TGCAGTGCTAGCGTTTTTTTACAGGTGAACACTGAAGCTTTCTTT

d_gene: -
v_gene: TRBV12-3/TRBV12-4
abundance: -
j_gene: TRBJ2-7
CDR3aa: CASSFRQTLSEQYF
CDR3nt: TGTGCCAGCAGTTTTAGGCAGACTCTTTCCGAGCAGTACTTC

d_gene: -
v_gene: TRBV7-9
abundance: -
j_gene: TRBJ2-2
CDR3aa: CASSLVAYSNTGELFF
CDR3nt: TGTGCCAGCAGCTTAGTTGCCTACTCGAACACCGGGGAGCTGTTTTTT

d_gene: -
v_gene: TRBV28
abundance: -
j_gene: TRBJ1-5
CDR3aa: CASSWSNQPQHF
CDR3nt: TGTGCCAGCAGTTGGAGCAATCAGCCCCAGCATTTT

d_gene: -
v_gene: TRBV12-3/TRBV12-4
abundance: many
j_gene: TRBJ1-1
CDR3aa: CASSLRDKAEAFF
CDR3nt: TGTGCCAGCTCCCTCCGGGACAAAGCTGAAGCTTTCTTT

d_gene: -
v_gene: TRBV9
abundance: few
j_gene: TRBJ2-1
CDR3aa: CASSTQGRGNEQFF
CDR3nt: TGTGCCAGCAGTACCCAGGGCCGGGGAAATGAGCAGTTCTTC

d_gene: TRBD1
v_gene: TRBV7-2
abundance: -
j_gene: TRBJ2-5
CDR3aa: CASSLAGQGEETQYF
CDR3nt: TGTGCCAGCAGCTTAGCGGGACAGGGGGAAGAGACCCAGTACTTC

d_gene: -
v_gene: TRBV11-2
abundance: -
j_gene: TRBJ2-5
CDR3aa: CASSLVANQETQYF
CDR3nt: TGTGCCAGCAGCCTAGTGGCCAACCAAGAGACCCAGTACTTC

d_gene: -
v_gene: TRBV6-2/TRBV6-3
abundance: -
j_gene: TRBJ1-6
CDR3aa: CASSNGQFNSPLHF
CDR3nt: TGTGCCAGCAGCAACGGACAGTTTAATTCACCCCTCCACTTT

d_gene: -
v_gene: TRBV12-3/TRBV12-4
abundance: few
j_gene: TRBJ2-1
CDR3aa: CASSPQGGKQFF
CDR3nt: TGTGCCAGCAGTCCACAGGGAGGGAAGCAGTTCTTC

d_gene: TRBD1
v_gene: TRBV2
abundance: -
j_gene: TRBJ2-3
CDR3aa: CASRLTGGPDTQYF
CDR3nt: TGTGCCAGCCGCCTGACAGGGGGACCAGATACGCAGTATTTT

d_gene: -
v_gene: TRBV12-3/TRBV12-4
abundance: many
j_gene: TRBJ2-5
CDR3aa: CASSFRAGGETQYF
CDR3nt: TGTGCCAGCAGTTTTAGGGCAGGGGGGGAGACCCAGTACTTC

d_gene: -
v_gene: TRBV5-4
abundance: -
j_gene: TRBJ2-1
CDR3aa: CASSSEWARNEQFF
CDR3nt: TGTGCCAGCAGCTCTGAGTGGGCACGGAATGAGCAGTTCTTC

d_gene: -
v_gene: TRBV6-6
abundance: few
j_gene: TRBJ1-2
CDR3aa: CASVDLKGLTLSEGYTF
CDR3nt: TGTGCCAGCGTAGATCTCAAGGGTCTAACCCTAAGCGAAGGCTACACCTTC

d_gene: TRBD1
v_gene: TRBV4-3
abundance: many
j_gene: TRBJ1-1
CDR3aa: CASSHRRGTGTEAFF
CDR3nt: TGCGCCAGCAGCCACCGAAGGGGGACAGGGACTGAAGCTTTCTTT

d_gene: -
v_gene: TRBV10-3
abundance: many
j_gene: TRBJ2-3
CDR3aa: CAISPLDYADTQYF
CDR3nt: TGTGCCATCAGCCCGTTAGACTACGCAGATACGCAGTATTTT

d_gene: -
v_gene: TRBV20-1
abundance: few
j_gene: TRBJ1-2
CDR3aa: CSAPDGGGGYTF
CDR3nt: TGCAGTGCCCCGGACGGGGGTGGTGGCTACACCTTC

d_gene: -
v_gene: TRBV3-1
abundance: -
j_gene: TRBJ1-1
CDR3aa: CASSQGAASVVFF
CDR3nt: TGTGCCAGCAGCCAAGGAGCAGCGTCGGTAGTTTTCTTT

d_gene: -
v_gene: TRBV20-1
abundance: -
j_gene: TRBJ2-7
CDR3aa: CSARAASSYEQYF
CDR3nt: TGCAGTGCTAGGGCCGCAAGCTCCTACGAGCAGTACTTC

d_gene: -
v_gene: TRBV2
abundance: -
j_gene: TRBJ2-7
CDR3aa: CASRTGPGPSEQYF
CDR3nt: TGTGCCAGTAGGACGGGACCGGGGCCATCCGAGCAGTACTTC

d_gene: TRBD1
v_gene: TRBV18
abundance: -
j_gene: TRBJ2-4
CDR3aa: CASSPLQGANIQYF
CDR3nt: TGTGCCAGCTCACCACTCCAGGGGGCGAACATTCAGTACTTC

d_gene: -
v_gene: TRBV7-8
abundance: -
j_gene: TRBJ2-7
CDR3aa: CASSLGEVYEQYF
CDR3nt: TGTGCCAGCAGCTTAGGAGAGGTCTACGAGCAGTACTTC

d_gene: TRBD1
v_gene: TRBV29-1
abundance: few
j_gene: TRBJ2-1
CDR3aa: CSARTGTAYYNEQFF
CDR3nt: TGCAGCGCCAGGACCGGGACAGCGTATTACAATGAGCAGTTCTTC

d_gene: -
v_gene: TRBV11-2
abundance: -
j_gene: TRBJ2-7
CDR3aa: CASSFQRVSGEQYF
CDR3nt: TGTGCCAGCAGCTTTCAGCGGGTGTCTGGGGAGCAGTACTTC

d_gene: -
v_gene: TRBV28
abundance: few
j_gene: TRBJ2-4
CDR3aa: CASSATLAQNIQYF
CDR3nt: TGTGCCAGCAGTGCGACCCTGGCTCAAAACATTCAGTACTTC

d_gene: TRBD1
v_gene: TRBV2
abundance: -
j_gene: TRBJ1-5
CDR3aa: CASRDRTGSGNQPQHF
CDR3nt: TGTGCCAGCAGGGACCGGACAGGGTCAGGCAATCAGCCCCAGCATTTT

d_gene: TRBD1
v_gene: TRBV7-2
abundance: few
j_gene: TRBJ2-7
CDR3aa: CASSFTWLRDRSYEQYF
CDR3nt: TGTGCCAGCAGCTTCACGTGGCTCCGGGACAGGTCCTACGAGCAGTACTTC

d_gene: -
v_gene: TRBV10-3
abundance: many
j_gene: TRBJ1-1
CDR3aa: CATKTANTEAFF
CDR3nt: TGTGCCACCAAGACGGCGAACACTGAAGCTTTCTTT

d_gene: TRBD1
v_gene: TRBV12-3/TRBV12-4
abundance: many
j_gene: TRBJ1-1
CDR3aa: CASRRNRGRGAFF
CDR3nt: TGTGCCAGCAGGCGAAACAGGGGTCGTGGGGCTTTCTTT

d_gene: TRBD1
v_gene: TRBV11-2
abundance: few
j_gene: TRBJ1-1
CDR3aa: CAYGRGPTEAFF
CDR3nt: TGTGCCTACGGGAGGGGGCCCACTGAAGCTTTCTTT

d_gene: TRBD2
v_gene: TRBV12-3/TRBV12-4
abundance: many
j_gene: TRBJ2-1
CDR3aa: CASSAWTSGLREQFF
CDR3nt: TGTGCCAGCAGCGCGTGGACTAGCGGTCTTAGGGAGCAGTTCTTC